This TCR beta chain was identified during a study of read filtering for tumor transcriptome and immune sequencing. This CDR3 contains 15 residues. Germline V gives CDR1 MDHEN, CDR2 SYDVKM. V was shortened by 6 bases and J by 3 bases, with 15 bases between the two germline ends. Comment on this clonotype: Its antigen is not identified.

The study's findings and limits: The sorted CD138-negative fraction was a mixed bone marrow immune population, not purified T cells.

From 300 to 400 ng of RNA, a library with molecular barcoded alpha/delta and beta/gamma adaptors was made. TCRdb reanalysed the reads using MiXCR and keeps one entry per CDR3 protein. The sample has 75,000 to 95,000 distinct CDR3 sequences, roughly 21% seen once. Sequencing was carried out using a population of CD138-negative cells sorted from bone marrow. The sequence came from a donor over 35 with multiple myeloma. The rearrangement uses TRBV28 and TRBJ1-5; TRBD1 is a possible D gene (6 bases). DNA of the CDR3: TGTGCCAGCAGCCTCCCAAGGGGGACCAATCAGCCCCAGCATTTT. It yields the protein CASSLPRGTNQPQHF.